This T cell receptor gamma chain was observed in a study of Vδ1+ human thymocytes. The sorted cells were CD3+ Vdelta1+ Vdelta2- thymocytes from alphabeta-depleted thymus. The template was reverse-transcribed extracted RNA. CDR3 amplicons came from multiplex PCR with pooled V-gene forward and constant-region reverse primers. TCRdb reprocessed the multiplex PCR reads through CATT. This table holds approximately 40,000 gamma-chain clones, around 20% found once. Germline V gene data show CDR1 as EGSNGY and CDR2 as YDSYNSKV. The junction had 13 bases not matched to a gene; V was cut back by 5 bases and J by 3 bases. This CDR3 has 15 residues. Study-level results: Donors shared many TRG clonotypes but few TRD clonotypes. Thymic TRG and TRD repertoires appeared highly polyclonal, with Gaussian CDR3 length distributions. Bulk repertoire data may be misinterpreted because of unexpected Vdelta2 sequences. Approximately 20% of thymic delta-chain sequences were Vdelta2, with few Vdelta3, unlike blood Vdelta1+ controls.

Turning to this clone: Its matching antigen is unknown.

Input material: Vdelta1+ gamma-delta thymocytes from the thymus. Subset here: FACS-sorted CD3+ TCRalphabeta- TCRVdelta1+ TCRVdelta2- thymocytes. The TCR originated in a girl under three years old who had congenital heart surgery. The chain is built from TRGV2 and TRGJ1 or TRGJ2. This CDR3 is CATWAIRGSYYKKLF. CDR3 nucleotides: TGTGCCACCTGGGCCATCAGGGGAAGTTATTATAAGAAACTCTTT.